This passage covers 15 T cell receptor beta chains from one sample sequenced in a study of T cell responses to AZD1222 COVID-19 vaccine. Using immunoSEQ multiplex PCR, the repertoire was profiled, and TCRdb retains in-frame clones only, with some absent. Altogether about 120,000 clones are present, roughly 92% being singletons, with the ten largest covering roughly 4.7%. The specimen comprised peripheral blood, sampled on day 0 of AZD1222 vaccination. The receptor set was obtained from an adult in good health.

The chain recombines TRBV5-1 with TRBJ1-3, with D possibly TRBD1 on 6 matching bases. The V and J ends lost 4 bases and 4 bases respectively, with 9 bases between them. From germline, CDR1 is SGHRS and CDR2 YFSETQ. This CDR3 contains 13 residues. The CDR3: CASSLDSGNTIYF. The CDR3 DNA reads as TGCGCCAGCAGCCTGGACAGCGGAAACACCATATATTTT.

This chain connects TRBV6-2 or TRBV6-3 to TRBJ1-4; 7 nucleotides line up with TRBD1. The CDR3 totals 18 residues. Germline V gives CDR1 MNHEY, CDR2 SVGEGT. Trimming took 2 bases from V and 4 from J; bases not matched to a gene: 13. The CDR3 DNA reads as TGTGCCAGCAGTTACCCGGAGTGGAGGGGGCAGGGTAATGAAAAACTGTTTTTT. Its translation is CASSYPEWRGQGNEKLFF.

This clone was seen more than once but under ten times. J is TRBJ1-3 and V is TRBV7-9, with TRBD1 matching 7 bases. The CDR3 runs to 14 residues. Per germline, CDR1 SEHNR and CDR2 FQNEAQ (reference sequence). V dropped 6 bases and J dropped 3; count of bases not matched to a gene: 5. CDR3 region: CASSRQGSGNTIYF. The CDR3 DNA reads as TGTGCCAGCAGTAGACAGGGCAGTGGAAACACCATATATTTT.

The chain combines TRBV19 with TRBJ1-2; D is uncertain. The CDR3 length is 11 residues. The germline V gene encodes CDR1 LNHDA and CDR2 SQIVND (reference sequence). Trimming cost V 7 bases and J 4 bases, with 7 bases left between them. CDR3 in amino acids: CASNNPYGYTF. The CDR3, as DNA: TGTGCCAGTAACAATCCCTATGGCTACACCTTC.

This clone was counted a single time. The V call is TRBV6-2 or TRBV6-3, the J call TRBJ2-3; 8 bases map to TRBD1. From germline, CDR1 is MNHEY and CDR2 SVGEGT. This CDR3 comprises 17 residues. V lost 2 bases, J lost 5 bases, and 12 bases stayed unmatched. CDR3 coding DNA: TGTGCCAGCAGTTACACCCATTGGACAGGGTTAATAGATACGCAGTATTTT. This gives the protein CASSYTHWTGLIDTQYF.

The chain combines TRBV27 with TRBJ2-4; a weak D match, TRBD1 (6 bases). The germline V gene has CDR1 MNHEY and CDR2 SMNVEV (reference sequence). Trimming pared 5 bases from V and 0 bases from J, leaving 23 bases between. The CDR3 length is 19 residues. The CDR3 sequence is CASSQLKGDPRLAKNIQYF. CDR3 DNA sequence: TGTGCCAGCAGTCAACTAAAGGGGGATCCTAGACTAGCCAAAAACATTCAGTACTTC.

The chain recombines TRBV14 with TRBJ1-4, with unresolved D. The CDR3 loop spans 13 amino acids. The germline V gene has CDR1 SGHDN and CDR2 FVKESK. V was pared by 4 bases and J by 10 bases, with 13 bases between. This CDR3 reads CASSPWGEGKLFF. CDR3 in DNA: TGTGCCAGCAGCCCTTGGGGTGAAGGAAAACTGTTTTTT. Based on the CDR3 plus reference TRBV14 and TRBJ1-4, the full variable domain is EAGVTQFPSHSVIEKGQTVTLRCDPISGHDNLYWYRRVMGKEIKFLLHFVKESKQDESGMPNNRFLAERTGGTYSTLKVQPAELEDSGVYFCASSPWGEGKLFFGSGTQLSVL.

The DNA of the CDR3 is TGCAGCGTTGATTATGACAGGGAGGGCGATACGCAGTATTTT. It specifies CSVDYDREGDTQYF. The gene calls are TRBV29-1 and TRBJ2-3; either TRBD1 or TRBD2 may fit D (7 bases each). The V gene's germline CDR1 is SQVTM and CDR2 ANQGSEA. The CDR3 has 14 amino acids. Trimming shortened V by 3 bases and J by 6 bases, and 16 bases separated the two germline ends.

The chain recombines TRBV11-2 with TRBJ2-7, with D possibly TRBD1 on 6 matching bases. This CDR3 contains 13 residues. Germline V gene data show CDR1 as SGHAT and CDR2 as FQNNGV. Trimming removed 5 bases from V and 1 base from J, with 9 bases in between. CDR3 in DNA: TGTGCCAGCAGCCCGGACAGTTCCTACGAGCAGTACTTC. It specifies CASSPDSSYEQYF. The full variable domain, its missing parts supplied by reference TRBV11-2 and TRBJ2-7, is EAGVAQSPRYKIIEKRQSVAFWCNPISGHATLYWYQQILGQGPKLLIQFQNNGVVDDSQLPKDRFSAERLKGVDSTLKIQPAKLEDSAVYLCASSPDSSYEQYFGPGTRLTVT.

The chain recombines TRBV24-1 with TRBJ2-2; perhaps TRBD1 as D (5 bases). The CDR3 runs 16 residues. Per germline, CDR1 KGHDR and CDR2 SFDVKD. Trimming stripped 2 bases from V and 4 bases from J, with 13 bases between. The CDR3 sequence is CATSDSQGRATGELFF. CDR3 nucleotides: TGTGCCACCAGTGATTCCCAGGGTAGGGCCACCGGGGAGCTGTTTTTT.

V is TRBV2 and J is TRBJ1-5; D remains ambiguous. Trimming cost V 2 bases and J 0 bases, with 5 bases left between them. There are 14 residues in the CDR3. Germline assignment: CDR1 SNHLY and CDR2 FYNNEI. The CDR3 DNA sequence: TGTGCCAGCAGTGAATGGGGTAGCAATCAGCCCCAGCATTTT. Translating gives CASSEWGSNQPQHF. Drawing the rest from reference TRBV2 and TRBJ1-5, the complete variable domain is EPEVTQTPSHQVTQMGQEVILRCVPISNHLYFYWYRQILGQKVEFLVSFYNNEISEKSEIFDDQFSVERPDGSNFTLKIRSTKLEDSAMYFCASSEWGSNQPQHFGDGTRLSIL.

The chain combines TRBV5-6 with TRBJ2-7; 11 bases are shared with TRBD1. This CDR3 region has 16 residues. Germline CDR1 is SGHDT and CDR2 is YYEEEE. The trim removed 4 bases at V and 1 base at J, leaving 7 bases unmatched. This CDR3 is CASSPPGQGASYEQYF. The CDR3 DNA is TGTGCCAGCAGCCCGCCCGGACAGGGGGCTTCCTACGAGCAGTACTTC.

The gene calls are TRBV20-1 and TRBJ2-7, with D tentatively TRBD2 (5 bases). In germline, CDR1 is DFQATT, CDR2 SNEGSKA (reference sequence). The CDR3 totals 14 residues. Trimming stripped 3 bases from V and 2 bases from J, with 14 bases between. The CDR3 reads CSASWTPNAYEQYF. The CDR3 coding sequence is TGCAGTGCTAGTTGGACTCCTAATGCCTACGAGCAGTACTTC.

V and J are TRBV12-3 or TRBV12-4 and TRBJ2-3; no reliable D call. CDR3 size: 13 residues. The germline V and J ends were trimmed by 6 bases and 2 bases, with 9 bases remaining between them. DNA of the CDR3: TGTGCCAGCAGGGAAGATTTCACAGATACGCAGTATTTT. Protein sequence: CASREDFTDTQYF.

This chain links TRBV4-2 with TRBJ2-5; D is uncertain. V lost 1 base and J lost 2, with 14 bases in between. CDR3 length: 16 amino acids. Looked up from germline, CDR1 is LGHNA and CDR2 is YNFKEQ. The DNA for the CDR3 is TGTGCCAGCAGCCAAGGATCAGCTGGAGCGCAAGAGACCCAGTACTTC. Translation: CASSQGSAGAQETQYF.